What follows are 12 T cell receptor beta chains derived from one specimen sequenced in a study of early T cells in non-severe SARS-CoV-2 infection. MiXCR was run by TCRdb on the 5' RACE reads, yielding one entry per CDR3 protein. The table includes fewer than 80,000 distinct CDR3 sequences, roughly 13% detected once. The sequencing sample was made of whole blood. The receptor source for this set is an adult who was a healthcare worker with PCR-confirmed SARS-CoV-2 infection or an uninfected control (not recorded which).

This clonotype showed up just a few times. The rearrangement joins TRBV6-2 or TRBV6-3 to TRBJ1-1, with D perhaps matching TRBD1 (5 bases). The CDR3 extends over 11 amino acids. Per germline, CDR1 MNHEY and CDR2 SVGEGT. Between the trimmed V and J ends, which lost 7 bases and 6 bases, there was a span of 9 bases. The CDR3 reads CASTQGSEAFF. The CDR3 DNA reads as TGTGCCAGCACCCAGGGATCTGAAGCTTTCTTT.

This clonotype occurred a few times. The rearrangement joins TRBV2 to TRBJ2-5; D is unresolved. This CDR3 is built from 15 residues. CDR1 SNHLY and CDR2 FYNNEI come from the germline V gene. The V end lost 7 bases, the J end lost 1 base, and 16 bases lay between the germline ends. The CDR3 loop is CASTPTALLQETQYF. CDR3 DNA sequence: TGTGCCAGCACCCCGACCGCTCTTCTCCAAGAGACCCAGTACTTC. Full variable domain (remainder filled in from reference TRBV2 and TRBJ2-5): EPEVTQTPSHQVTQMGQEVILRCVPISNHLYFYWYRQILGQKVEFLVSFYNNEISEKSEIFDDQFSVERPDGSNFTLKIRSTKLEDSAMYFCASTPTALLQETQYFGPGTRLLVL.

This clonotype was seen only a few times. This chain uses TRBV6-1 with TRBJ2-1, with D hard to call. The CDR3 totals 13 residues. Trimming shortened V by 7 bases and J by 2 bases, and 9 bases separated the two germline ends. CDR1 and CDR2 (germline): MNHNS, SASEGT. The CDR3 loop reads CASIRATYNEQFF. For the CDR3, the DNA is TGTGCCAGCATACGAGCGACCTACAATGAGCAGTTCTTC.

The gene calls are TRBV10-3 and TRBJ1-1; no definite D call. Trimming removed 3 bases at V and 0 bases at J, with 5 bases between. The CDR3 has 13 amino acids. Germline CDR1 is ENHRY and CDR2 is SYGVKD. DNA of the CDR3: TGTGCCATCAGTGACAGCATGAACACTGAAGCTTTCTTT. It translates to CAISDSMNTEAFF.

The chain links TRBV19 to TRBJ2-7; D perhaps matches TRBD1 (6 bases). Germline V gives CDR1 LNHDA, CDR2 SQIVND (reference sequence). The CDR3 length is 15 residues. Deletions cut 6 bases from V and 3 bases from J, with 18 bases between. In DNA, the CDR3 is TGTGCCAGTAGGAAAACCGGGACACAAGGCTACGAGCAGTACTTC. The encoded protein is CASRKTGTQGYEQYF.

This clonotype was counted at least ten times. The CDR3 region has the DNA TGCAGTGCGATCCCGCGGACAGGGGGCAATCAGCCCCAGCATTTT. This translates into CSAIPRTGGNQPQHF. The chain has TRBV20-1 and TRBJ1-5; 9 bases align to TRBD1. V was clipped by 6 bases and J by 2 bases; unmatched bases: 8. Germline V CDR1 and CDR2: DFQATT, SNEGSKA (reference sequence). There are 15 residues in the CDR3.

This clonotype showed up many times. This chain joins TRBV20-1 and TRBJ1-2, with TRBD1 identical over 7 bases. The CDR3 is 12 residues long. The V gene end was trimmed by 3 bases and the J gene end by 3 bases; junction bases not matched to a gene: 1. Looked up from germline, CDR1 is DFQATT and CDR2 is SNEGSKA (reference sequence). The CDR3 DNA sequence: TGCAGTGCTAGCCAGGGGGACTATGGCTACACCTTC. It encodes CSASQGDYGYTF.

In its sample, this clonotype was seen many times. V gene TRBV20-1 combines with J gene TRBJ2-1; 7 bases align to TRBD2. In germline, CDR1 is DFQATT, CDR2 SNEGSKA (reference sequence). V trimming: 3 bases; J trimming: 9 bases; junction bases outside the gene matches: 14. This CDR3 region has 15 residues. CDR3 amino acids: CSARAGSGPSAEQFF. The CDR3 region has the DNA TGCAGTGCTAGGGCCGGTAGCGGGCCCTCTGCTGAGCAGTTCTTC.

V is TRBV5-4 and J is TRBJ2-5; 7 nucleotides agree with TRBD2. The CDR3 covers 14 residues. Germline values: CDR1 SGHNT, CDR2 YYREEE (reference sequence). V shed 1 base, J shed 4 bases, and the junction held 4 bases outside the gene matches. The CDR3 is CASSLLGGRETQYF. The CDR3 nucleotides are TGTGCCAGCAGCTTGCTGGGAGGGAGAGAGACCCAGTACTTC.

This chain uses TRBV29-1 with TRBJ2-1, with 9 nucleotides matching TRBD2. Germline CDR1 and CDR2: SQVTM and ANQGSEA. The trim removed 6 bases at V and 5 bases at J, leaving 8 bases unmatched. The CDR3 has 14 amino acids. In DNA, the CDR3 is TGCAGCGTCTTTAGCGGGAGAAGTCACAATGAGCAGTTCTTC. It codes for CSVFSGRSHNEQFF.

This clonotype was counted a few times. The CDR3 is CASSQEGVYGYTF. Written as DNA, the CDR3 is TGTGCCAGCAGCCAAGAAGGAGTCTATGGCTACACCTTC. V gene TRBV3-1 combines with J gene TRBJ1-2; no firm D call. Germline V gene data show CDR1 as LGHDT and CDR2 as YNNKEL (reference sequence). The CDR3 totals 13 residues. With 0 bases removed from V and 4 bases from J, the gap between germline ends came to 6 bases. Filled out from reference TRBV3-1 and TRBJ1-2, the complete variable domain reads DTAVSQTPKYLVTQMGNDKSIKCEQNLGHDTMYWYKQDSKKFLKIMFSYNNKELIINETVPNRFSPKSPDKAHLNLHINSLELGDSAVYFCASSQEGVYGYTFGSGTRLTVV.

The chain employs TRBV5-1 and TRBJ2-3; weak D call: TRBD1 (6 bases). Per the germline V gene, CDR1 is SGHRS and CDR2 is YFSETQ. The V end lost 0 bases, the J end lost 2 bases, and 16 bases lay between the germline ends. The CDR3 runs 17 residues. The CDR3 nucleotides read TGCGCCAGCAGCTTGGCCCCAGGACAGCGGAACACAGATACGCAGTATTTT. Residues: CASSLAPGQRNTDTQYF.